The 26 T cell receptor beta chains below come from one sample, sequenced in a study of blood T cell repertoires in COVID-19. TCRdb keeps only in-frame clones here, not all; method: immunoSEQ multiplex PCR. The repertoire consists of some 260,000 clones, with 87% occurring once and the leading ten covering around 3.3%. The sequencing input was peripheral blood. These receptors originate from a man aged 18-30 years with active or convalescent COVID-19.

V is TRBV18 and J is TRBJ1-1, with D perhaps TRBD1 (5 bases). Trimming took off 3 bases at V and 1 base at J, with 12 bases between the two ends. Per the germline V gene, CDR1 is KGHSH and CDR2 is LQKENI. The CDR3 contains 15 residues. CDR3 sequence reads: CASSPRGRENTEAFF. DNA of the CDR3: TGTGCCAGCTCACCGAGAGGCAGGGAGAACACTGAAGCTTTCTTT.

This clone was seen once. This rearrangement joins TRBV5-1 to TRBJ2-7; TRBD1 is a possible D gene (6 bases). This CDR3 contains 15 residues. Germline-derived CDR1 and CDR2 are SGHRS and YFSETQ. V lost 3 bases to trimming and J lost 7 bases, with 20 bases between them. The DNA of the CDR3 is TGCGCCAGCAGCTGGGGTGGGACACAAGGGATGGAGCAGTACTTC. This encodes CASSWGGTQGMEQYF.

This clone was picked up a small number of times. The chain employs TRBV15 and TRBJ2-7; 8 bases match TRBD1. Germline CDR1 reads LNHNV; CDR2 reads YYDKDF (reference sequence). This CDR3 has 13 amino acids. V was clipped by 3 bases and J by 6 bases; unmatched bases: 4. This CDR3 is CATSSSDRGEQYF. The DNA of the CDR3 is TGTGCCACCAGCAGTTCAGACAGGGGCGAGCAGTACTTC.

This rearrangement joins TRBV5-1 to TRBJ2-2, with D unresolved. Trimming left V 3 bases short and J 1 base short, with 7 bases between. The CDR3 is made up of 14 amino acids. Germline V CDR1 and CDR2: SGHRS, YFSETQ. The CDR3 DNA reads TGCGCCAGCAGCTCGACTTTGAACACCGGGGAGCTGTTTTTT. Protein sequence: CASSSTLNTGELFF.

CDR3 DNA sequence: TGTGCCACCAGCAGAGCCTCGGGTCCACTTCACTCTGGAAACACCATATATTTT. Protein product: CATSRASGPLHSGNTIYF. V gene TRBV15 combines with J gene TRBJ1-3; no reliable D call. Germline V gives CDR1 LNHNV, CDR2 YYDKDF (reference sequence). The length of the CDR3 is 18 residues. The germline V and J ends were trimmed by 1 base and 0 bases, with 16 bases remaining between them.

The rearrangement links TRBV11-2 to TRBJ1-6; a possible D gene is TRBD1 (5 bases). V was clipped by 0 bases and J by 8 bases, with 14 bases between them. Germline lookup yields CDR1 SGHAT and CDR2 FQNNGV. The CDR3 has 16 residues. CDR3 protein: CASSLDQGSSYSPLHF. The CDR3 nucleotides are TGTGCCAGCAGCTTAGATCAGGGCAGCTCCTATTCACCCCTCCACTTT.

This chain joins TRBV6-5 and TRBJ1-6, with D unresolved. Germline loops: CDR1 MNHEY, CDR2 SVGAGI. This CDR3 spans 13 amino acids. This chain's CDR3 is CVSRITYNSPLHF. CDR3 DNA sequence: TGTGTTTCGAGGATTACCTATAATTCACCCCTCCACTTT.

V gene TRBV5-6 combines with J gene TRBJ1-5, with D tentatively TRBD1 (5 bases). The length of the CDR3 is 15 residues. V lost 2 bases and J 1 base, leaving 10 bases between the germline ends. Germline CDR1 is SGHDT and CDR2 is YYEEEE. This CDR3 is CASSFRGVSNQPQHF. Here the CDR3 DNA reads TGTGCCAGCAGCTTCCGGGGGGTCAGCAATCAGCCCCAGCATTTT.

This chain joins TRBV4-3 and TRBJ2-3; unclear D gene. The CDR3 runs to 14 residues. V lost 5 bases, J lost 3 bases, and 12 bases lay in between. CDR1 LGHNA and CDR2 YSLEER come from the germline V gene. CDR3 loop: CASSTLLRTDTQYF. CDR3 nucleotides: TGCGCCAGCAGCACCCTCCTCAGGACAGATACGCAGTATTTT.

This chain uses TRBV9 with TRBJ2-1; 10 bases align to TRBD2. V lost 0 bases to trimming and J lost 5 bases; unmatched junction nucleotides: 5. The CDR3 length is 16 residues. Germline loops: CDR1 SGDLS, CDR2 YYNGEE. The CDR3 protein is CASSVEGGLADNEQFF. CDR3 nucleotide sequence: TGTGCCAGCAGCGTAGAGGGTGGACTAGCGGACAATGAGCAGTTCTTC.

The chain combines TRBV10-3 with TRBJ1-3; TRBD1 matches at 10 bases. Germline CDR1 ENHRY, CDR2 SYGVKD. J lost 6 bases, V lost 5 bases, and 4 bases had no gene match. The CDR3 contains 14 residues. The CDR3 reads CAISSTGGENTIYF. In DNA, the CDR3 is TGTGCCATCAGTTCGACAGGGGGCGAAAACACCATATATTTT.

The chain recombines TRBV5-1 with TRBJ2-5; no definite D call. There are 11 residues in the CDR3. V dropped 3 bases and J dropped 2 bases, with 2 bases sitting between them. Germline CDR1 reads SGHRS; CDR2 reads YFSETQ. CDR3 residues: CASSSQETQYF. The CDR3 nucleotides are TGCGCCAGCAGCTCGCAAGAGACCCAGTACTTC.

V is TRBV12-3 or TRBV12-4 and J is TRBJ2-5; D unclear. This CDR3 spans 11 amino acids. V gave up 2 bases and J gave up 7 bases, with 5 bases separating them. CDR3 in amino acids: CASSLPGTQYF. Written as DNA, the CDR3 is TGTGCCAGCAGTTTACCAGGGACCCAGTACTTC.

The CDR3 region has the DNA TGCAGTGCTAGTTTTTTAGCGGGACCCTACGAGCAGTACTTC. This codes for CSASFLAGPYEQYF. V usage is TRBV20-1 and J usage is TRBJ2-7; TRBD2 agrees at 8 bases. The CDR3 length is 14 residues. Germline CDR1 is DFQATT and CDR2 is SNEGSKA (reference sequence). Germline trimming cut 3 bases from V and 2 bases from J; bases unmatched to any gene: 6.

This clone has only one observation. The chain has TRBV7-2 and TRBJ2-7; D is unclear. V shed 0 bases and J shed 0 bases, with 9 bases lying between them. Germline CDR1 reads SGHTA; CDR2 reads FQGNSA. The CDR3 runs 15 residues. CDR3 in amino acids: CASSLAQVSSYEQYF. The CDR3 nucleotides are TGTGCCAGCAGCTTAGCTCAGGTTAGCTCCTACGAGCAGTACTTC.

This clone was picked up one time. The chain is built from TRBV21-1 and TRBJ1-1; the DNA was not used to check the table's D call, TRBD1. TRBV21-1 represents a pseudogene. This CDR3 comprises 15 residues. In DNA form, the CDR3 reads TGTTTTCCATTTTCTGAGGACAGGGAGGACACTGAAGCTTTCTTT. It is translated as CFPFSEDREDTEAFF.

The chain uses TRBV6-5 and TRBJ2-3; possibly TRBD1 for D (6 bases). The CDR3 has 16 amino acids. V lost 0 bases, J lost 1 base, and 11 bases lay in between. Looked up from germline, CDR1 is MNHEY and CDR2 is SVGAGI. CDR3 sequence (DNA): TGTGCCAGCAGTTACTCTCAGTCAGGGGGCACAGATACGCAGTATTTT. Translating it yields CASSYSQSGGTDTQYF.

The chain couples TRBV7-2 to TRBJ1-2; 9 positions agree with TRBD1. The germline V gene encodes CDR1 SGHTA and CDR2 FQGNSA. J gave up 4 bases and V 5 bases, and 5 bases lay outside the gene matches. The CDR3 extends over 14 amino acids. CDR3 protein: CASSINRGLYGYTF. CDR3 bases: TGTGCCAGCAGCATCAACAGGGGGCTCTATGGCTACACCTTC. Together with reference TRBV7-2 and TRBJ1-2, the CDR3 gives the full variable domain: GAGVSQSPSNKVTEKGKDVELRCDPISGHTALYWYRQSLGQGLEFLIYFQGNSAPDKSGLPSDRFSAERTGGSVSTLTIQRTQQEDSAVYLCASSINRGLYGYTFGSGTRLTVV.

V and J are TRBV27 and TRBJ2-1; 9 bases fit TRBD2. This CDR3 spans 16 amino acids. The V segment lost 2 bases and the J segment 7 bases; nucleotides outside the gene matches: 9. CDR1 is MNHEY and CDR2 is SMNVEV in the germline V gene (reference sequence). The CDR3, as DNA: TGTGCCAGCAGTTTAAACGCGGGAGGGCCTGGGAATGAGCAGTTCTTC. Encoded protein: CASSLNAGGPGNEQFF.

J is TRBJ2-5 and V is TRBV30, with 13 bases identical to TRBD2. Germline CDR1 reads GTSNPN; CDR2 reads SVGIG (reference sequence). Trimming removed 6 bases from V and 2 bases from J; junction bases left unmatched: 6. The CDR3 consists of 15 residues. This CDR3 reads CACGLAGAQQETQYF. CDR3 nucleotides: TGTGCCTGTGGACTAGCGGGGGCCCAACAAGAGACCCAGTACTTC.

The chain has TRBV19 and TRBJ1-2; D unresolved. Deletions cut 6 bases from V and 8 bases from J, with 10 bases between. The CDR3 has 11 amino acids. The germline CDR1 and CDR2 sequences are LNHDA and SQIVND (reference sequence). The DNA for the CDR3 is TGTGCCAGTAGGAAGGAGATGGGCTACACCTTC. Translated, it gives CASRKEMGYTF.

J is TRBJ1-6 and V is TRBV11-2, with a tentative D call TRBD1 (6 bases). This CDR3 has 16 amino acids. CDR1 and CDR2 from the germline V gene are SGHAT and FQNNGV. The ends were cut back, 5 bases at V and 5 bases at J, with 16 bases in the middle. The CDR3 region is CASSRGGPTNNSPLHF. The CDR3 bases are TGTGCCAGCAGCCGAGGGGGACCAACGAATAATTCACCCCTCCACTTT.

The rearrangement uses TRBV5-8 and TRBJ2-7; D perhaps matches TRBD1 (6 bases). CDR3 length: 14 amino acids. The V gene lost 2 bases and the J gene lost 5 bases, with 14 bases spanning the gap. Germline V CDR1 and CDR2: SGHTS, YDEGEE. The CDR3 DNA reads TGTGCCAGCAGCTTTCCCGGGACAAAGGACGAGCAGTACTTC. It codes for CASSFPGTKDEQYF. Complete variable domain (other parts from reference TRBV5-8 and TRBJ2-7): EAGVTQSPTHLIKTRGQQATLRCSPISGHTSVYWYQQALGLGLQFLLWYDEGEERNRGNFPPRFSGRQFPNYSSELNVNALELEDSALYLCASSFPGTKDEQYFGPGTRLTVT.

The gene calls are TRBV6-2 or TRBV6-3 and TRBJ2-1; TRBD2 agrees at 9 bases. The ends lost 3 bases at V and 5 bases at J; junction bases unmatched: 5. This CDR3 has 15 amino acids. Germline V gene data show CDR1 as MNHEY and CDR2 as SVGEGT. The CDR3 DNA sequence: TGTGCCAGCAGTTATCGGACTAGCGAACACAATGAGCAGTTCTTC. This codes for CASSYRTSEHNEQFF.

This chain joins TRBV29-1 and TRBJ2-5; D unresolved. Trimming pared 8 bases from V and 0 bases from J, leaving 13 bases between. Germline lookup yields CDR1 SQVTM and CDR2 ANQGSEA. This CDR3 is 13 amino acids long. The CDR3 bases are TGCAGCTACCCACCGAGTAACCAAGAGACCCAGTACTTC. Translation gives CSYPPSNQETQYF.

As for this clone: The same CDR3 arises from other DNA sequences in this sample as well. The rearrangement uses TRBV24-1 and TRBJ2-2; no definite D call. The CDR3 sequence is 13 residues long. The germline gives CDR1 KGHDR, CDR2 SFDVKD. V was shortened by 3 bases and J by 2 bases, with 3 bases between the two germline ends. CDR3: CATSDPNTGELFF. The DNA of the CDR3 is TGTGCCACCAGTGATCCAAACACCGGGGAGCTGTTTTTT.